The next 19 T cell receptor beta chains were all read from a single sample in a study of blood T cell repertoires in COVID-19. Sequencing used immunoSEQ multiplex PCR; TCRdb keeps in-frame clones, though not all of them. In the table there are about 83,000 clones, 87% of which are singletons. The specimen was peripheral blood. The receptors here all came from a woman aged 50 to 65 with active or convalescent COVID-19.

The CDR3 here is CASSIVGAATEAFF. DNA of the CDR3: TGTGCCAGTAGTATAGTTGGGGCAGCGACTGAAGCTTTCTTT. The chain employs TRBV19 and TRBJ1-1, with D possibly being TRBD1 (5 bases). Trimming stripped 1 base from V and 5 bases from J, with 11 bases between. Germline CDR1 LNHDA, CDR2 SQIVND (reference sequence). This CDR3 comprises 14 residues.

This clone showed up just once. This sequence joins TRBV12-3 or TRBV12-4 and TRBJ1-1, with a possible D match to TRBD1 (6 bases). V was cut by 6 bases and J by 1 base, with 9 bases left in between. The CDR3 length is 13 residues. The CDR3 spells CASRETGNTEAFF. The CDR3 nucleotides read TGTGCCAGCAGAGAGACAGGGAACACTGAAGCTTTCTTT.

The CDR3 is CAWKGQGSQPQHF. The CDR3 nucleotides are TGTGCCTGGAAGGGGCAGGGGAGTCAGCCCCAGCATTTT. The rearrangement uses TRBV30 and TRBJ1-5; weak D call: TRBD1 (6 bases). The CDR3 extends over 13 amino acids. Germline values: CDR1 GTSNPN, CDR2 SVGIG (reference sequence). V was pared by 4 bases and J by 6 bases, with 13 bases between.

The CDR3 DNA is TGCGCCAGCAGCCCTACGGACTTTCCCGGGGAGCTGTTTTTT. This sequence encodes CASSPTDFPGELFF. The chain joins TRBV4-1 to TRBJ2-2; perhaps TRBD2 as D (5 bases). Germline values: CDR1 MGHRA, CDR2 YSYEKL. The CDR3 has 14 amino acids. The V end was cut by 4 bases, the J end by 6 bases, with 12 bases between.

The genes are TRBV2 and TRBJ1-4; 10 positions agree with TRBD1. This CDR3 spans 15 amino acids. The ends lost 3 bases at V and 8 bases at J; junction bases unmatched: 6. The germline V gene has CDR1 SNHLY and CDR2 FYNNEI. Here the CDR3 reads CASSEPGQGREKLFF. CDR3 sequence (DNA): TGTGCCAGCAGTGAGCCGGGACAGGGGCGGGAAAAACTGTTTTTT.

This clone appeared once. The chain is built from TRBV18 and TRBJ1-2; possibly TRBD1 for D (5 bases). V was pared by 2 bases and J by 4 bases, with 11 bases between. Germline values: CDR1 KGHSH, CDR2 LQKENI. The CDR3 is 14 amino acids. The CDR3 sequence is CASSPSRQSYGYTF. As DNA, the CDR3 is TGTGCCAGCTCACCAAGTAGACAGTCCTATGGCTACACCTTC.

The chain recombines TRBV29-1 with TRBJ1-1; a weak D match, TRBD1 (6 bases). There are 15 residues in the CDR3. Germline-derived CDR1 and CDR2 are SQVTM and ANQGSEA. In DNA, the CDR3 is TGCACCACCCTAGTACCGGGACACCTGAACACTGAAGCTTTCTTT. This codes for CTTLVPGHLNTEAFF.

The chain recombines TRBV7-3 with TRBJ2-1; D is perhaps TRBD1 (7 bases). Trimming pared 2 bases from V and 8 bases from J, leaving 16 bases between. The germline gives CDR1 SGHTA, CDR2 FQGTGA. This CDR3 region has 15 residues. CDR3 in DNA: TGTGCCAGCAGCTTAGGTAGCGGCAGGGGGGATGAGCAGTTCTTC. As protein: CASSLGSGRGDEQFF.

The chain uses TRBV3-1 (or the pseudogene TRBV3-2) and TRBJ1-2; 8 bases map to TRBD1. Germline trimming cut 3 bases from V and 4 bases from J; bases unmatched to any gene: 16. From germline, CDR1 is LGHDT and CDR2 YNNKEL (reference sequence). The CDR3 totals 18 residues. The CDR3 DNA reads as TGTGCCAGCAGCCAGATCCACAGGGGGTCCTCATCTTCCTATGGCTACACCTTC. Its protein product is CASSQIHRGSSSSYGYTF.

The table lists this clone with a count of one. This chain links TRBV9 with TRBJ1-3; 8 bases agree with TRBD1. The CDR3 totals 19 residues. Germline V lookup: CDR1 SGDLS, CDR2 YYNGEE. The V and J ends lost 3 bases and 1 base, in that order; junction bases with no gene match: 15. The CDR3 loop reads CASSGIFSGQAYSGNTIYF. DNA of the CDR3: TGTGCCAGCAGCGGGATTTTCTCGGGACAGGCATATTCTGGAAACACCATATATTTT.

This clone was detected only a few times. The rearrangement links TRBV3-1 (or the pseudogene TRBV3-2) to TRBJ1-2, with a tentative D call TRBD1 (6 bases). V was trimmed by 4 bases and J by 8 bases, leaving 14 bases between them. The germline CDR1 and CDR2 sequences are LGHDT and YNNKEL (reference sequence). The CDR3 extends over 13 amino acids. For the CDR3, the DNA is TGTGCCAGCAGCCCTCTGGGGGCGCGAGGCTACACCTTC. This encodes CASSPLGARGYTF.

For the CDR3, the DNA is TGTGCCAGTAGTATAGATCAAGCGGGGGCTTCCCGAAATCAGCCCCAGCATTTT. Translation gives CASSIDQAGASRNQPQHF. The rearrangement uses TRBV19 and TRBJ1-5; the D gene is possibly TRBD1 (6 bases). V was pared by 0 bases and J by 4 bases, with 19 bases between. The CDR3 runs 18 residues. CDR1 is LNHDA, CDR2 SQIVND, per germline (reference sequence).

CDR3 protein: CASSVAAQDTGNTIYF. DNA for the CDR3: TGTGCCAGCAGCGTAGCGGCCCAGGATACAGGAAACACCATATATTTT. This chain connects TRBV9 to TRBJ1-3; D gene uncertain. Trimming shortened V by 0 bases and J by 4 bases, and 14 bases separated the two germline ends. The CDR3 extends over 16 amino acids. Germline assignment: CDR1 SGDLS and CDR2 YYNGEE. Full variable domain (outside the CDR3, taken from reference TRBV9 and TRBJ1-3): DSGVTQTPKHLITATGQRVTLRCSPRSGDLSVYWYQQSLDQGLQFLIQYYNGEERAKGNILERFSAQQFPDLHSELNLSSLELGDSALYFCASSVAAQDTGNTIYFGEGSWLTVV.

This chain uses TRBV19 with TRBJ1-4, with TRBD1 matching over 7 bases. CDR1 and CDR2 from the germline V gene are LNHDA and SQIVND (reference sequence). After removal of 5 bases from V and 8 bases from J, the junction contained 2 bases not matched to a gene. The CDR3 consists of 12 residues. The CDR3 bases are TGTGCCAGTAGTTTGGGACAGGAAAAACTGTTTTTT. This codes for CASSLGQEKLFF.

The rearrangement joins TRBV29-1 to TRBJ1-2, with D perhaps TRBD1 (6 bases). Germline V gene data show CDR1 as SQVTM and CDR2 as ANQGSEA. CDR3 length: 15 residues. With 1 base removed from V and 3 bases from J, the gap between germline ends came to 15 bases. The CDR3 DNA is TGCAGCGTTGAAGCGAGGCCAGGGGACGACTATGGCTACACCTTC. Translation gives CSVEARPGDDYGYTF.

This chain uses TRBV9 with TRBJ1-5, with 9 bases that match TRBD1. J lost 1 base, V lost 5 bases, and 13 bases had no gene match. The CDR3 has 18 residues. CDR1 is SGDLS, CDR2 YYNGEE, per germline. CDR3: CASSRGQGSGLSNQPQHF. CDR3 DNA sequence: TGTGCCAGCAGTCGAGGACAGGGGAGTGGATTAAGCAATCAGCCCCAGCATTTT.

A few counts support this clone. The chain has TRBV19 and TRBJ1-1; tentatively, D is TRBD1 (5 bases). CDR3 length equals 14 residues. With 8 bases removed from V and 4 bases from J, the gap between germline ends came to 17 bases. Germline values: CDR1 LNHDA, CDR2 SQIVND (reference sequence). CDR3 sequence (DNA): TGTGCCAGTGCCAATGGGGGGAGAGTCACTGAAGCTTTCTTT. Translated: CASANGGRVTEAFF. Using reference TRBV19 and TRBJ1-1 for the parts outside the CDR3, the full variable domain is DGGITQSPKYLFRKEGQNVTLSCEQNLNHDAMYWYRQDPGQGLRLIYYSQIVNDFQKGDIAEGYSVSREKKESFPLTVTSAQKNPTAFYLCASANGGRVTEAFFGQGTRLTVV.

V usage is TRBV5-4 and J usage is TRBJ1-2; 8 nucleotides match TRBD1. With 5 bases clipped from V and 4 bases from J, the junction kept 7 bases outside the gene matches. The CDR3 runs to 14 residues. Per the germline V gene, CDR1 is SGHNT and CDR2 is YYREEE (reference sequence). CDR3 bases: TGTGCCAGCAGGGCAACCGGGACAGGCTATGGCTACACCTTC. Protein: CASRATGTGYGYTF.

This clone came up a few times. The chain recombines TRBV19 with TRBJ2-7; D possibly corresponds to TRBD2 (5 bases). CDR3 length: 15 residues. V lost 3 bases, J lost 4 bases, and 16 bases lay in between. Germline V gives CDR1 LNHDA, CDR2 SQIVND (reference sequence). The CDR3 region is CASSIGPGSLYEQYF. In DNA form, the CDR3 reads TGTGCCAGTAGTATTGGCCCGGGATCACTTTACGAGCAGTACTTC.